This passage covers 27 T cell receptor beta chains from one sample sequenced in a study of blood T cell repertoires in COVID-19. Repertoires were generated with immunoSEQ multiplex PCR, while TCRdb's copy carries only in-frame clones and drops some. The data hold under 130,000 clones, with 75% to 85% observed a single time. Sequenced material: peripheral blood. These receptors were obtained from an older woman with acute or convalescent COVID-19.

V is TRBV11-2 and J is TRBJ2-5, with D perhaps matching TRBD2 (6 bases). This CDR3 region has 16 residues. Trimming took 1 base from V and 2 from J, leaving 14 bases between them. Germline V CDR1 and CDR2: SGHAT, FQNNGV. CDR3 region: CASSLGRGGRQETQYF. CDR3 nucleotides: TGTGCCAGCAGCTTAGGAAGGGGTGGGAGGCAAGAGACCCAGTACTTC.

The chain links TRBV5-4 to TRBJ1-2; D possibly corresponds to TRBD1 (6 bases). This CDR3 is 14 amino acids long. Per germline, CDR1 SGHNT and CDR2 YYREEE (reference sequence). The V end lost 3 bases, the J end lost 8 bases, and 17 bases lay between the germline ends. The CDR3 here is CASSSPTGPSGYTF. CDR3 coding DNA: TGTGCCAGCAGCTCCCCGACAGGCCCTAGCGGCTACACCTTC.

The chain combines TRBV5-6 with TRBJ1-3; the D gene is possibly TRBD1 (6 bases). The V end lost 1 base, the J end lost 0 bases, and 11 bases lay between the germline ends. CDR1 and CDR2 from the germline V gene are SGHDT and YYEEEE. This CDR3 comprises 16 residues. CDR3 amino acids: CASSLRGSNSGNTIYF. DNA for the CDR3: TGTGCCAGCAGCTTGAGGGGGAGCAACTCTGGAAACACCATATATTTT.

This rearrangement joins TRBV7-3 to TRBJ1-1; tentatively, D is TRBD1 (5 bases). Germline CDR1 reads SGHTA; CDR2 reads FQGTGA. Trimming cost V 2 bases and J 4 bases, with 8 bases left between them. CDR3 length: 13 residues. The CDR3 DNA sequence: TGTGCCAGCAGCTTAGACAGAAGCACTGAAGCTTTCTTT. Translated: CASSLDRSTEAFF.

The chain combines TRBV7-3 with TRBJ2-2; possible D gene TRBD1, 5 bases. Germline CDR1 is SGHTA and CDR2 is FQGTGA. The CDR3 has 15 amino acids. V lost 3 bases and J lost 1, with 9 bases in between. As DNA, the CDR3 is TGTGCCAGCAGCTTGCAGGGCAAGAACACCGGGGAGCTGTTTTTT. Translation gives CASSLQGKNTGELFF.

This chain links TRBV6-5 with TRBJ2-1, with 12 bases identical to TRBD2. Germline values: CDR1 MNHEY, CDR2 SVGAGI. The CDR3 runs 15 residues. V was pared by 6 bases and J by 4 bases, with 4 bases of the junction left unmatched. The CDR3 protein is CASSRLAGAYNEQFF. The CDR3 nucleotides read TGTGCCAGCAGCCGACTAGCGGGGGCTTACAATGAGCAGTTCTTC.

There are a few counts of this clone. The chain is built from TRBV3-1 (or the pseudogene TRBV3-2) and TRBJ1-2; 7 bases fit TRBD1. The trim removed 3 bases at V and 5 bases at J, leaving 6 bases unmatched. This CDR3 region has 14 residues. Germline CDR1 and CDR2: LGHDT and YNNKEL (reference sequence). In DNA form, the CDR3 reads TGTGCCAGCAGCCATCTGGGACAGAGTTATGGCTACACCTTC. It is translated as CASSHLGQSYGYTF.

The CDR3 DNA follows: TGCGCCAGCAGCTTGGGGGCACGTGGCAATTCACCCCTCCACTTT. Translation gives CASSLGARGNSPLHF. The V and J genes are TRBV5-1 and TRBJ1-6; no firm D call. V was shortened by 0 bases and J by 7 bases, with 11 bases between the two germline ends. The CDR3 is 15 residues long. CDR1 is SGHRS and CDR2 is YFSETQ in the germline V gene. The whole variable domain, filled in from reference TRBV5-1 and TRBJ1-6, reads KAGVTQTPRYLIKTRGQQVTLSCSPISGHRSVSWYQQTPGQGLQFLFEYFSETQRNKGNFPGRFSGRQFSNSRSEMNVSTLELGDSALYLCASSLGARGNSPLHFGNGTRLTVT.

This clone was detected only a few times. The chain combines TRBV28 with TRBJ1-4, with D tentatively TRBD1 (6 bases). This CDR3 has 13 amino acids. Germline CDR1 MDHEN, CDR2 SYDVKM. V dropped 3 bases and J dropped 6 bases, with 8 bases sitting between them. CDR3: CASSFRQDEKLFF. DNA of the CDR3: TGTGCCAGCAGTTTTAGACAGGATGAAAAACTGTTTTTT. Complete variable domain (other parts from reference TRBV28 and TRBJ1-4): DVKVTQSSRYLVKRTGEKVFLECVQDMDHENMFWYRQDPGLGLRLIYFSYDVKMKEKGDIPEGYSVSREKKERFSLILESASTNQTSMYLCASSFRQDEKLFFGSGTQLSVL.

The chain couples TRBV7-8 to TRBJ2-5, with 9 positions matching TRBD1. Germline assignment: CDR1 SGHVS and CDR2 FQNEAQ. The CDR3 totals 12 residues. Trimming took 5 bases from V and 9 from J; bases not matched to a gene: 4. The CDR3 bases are TGTGCCAGCAGCGTCGACAGGGGGGCCCAGTACTTC. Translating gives CASSVDRGAQYF.

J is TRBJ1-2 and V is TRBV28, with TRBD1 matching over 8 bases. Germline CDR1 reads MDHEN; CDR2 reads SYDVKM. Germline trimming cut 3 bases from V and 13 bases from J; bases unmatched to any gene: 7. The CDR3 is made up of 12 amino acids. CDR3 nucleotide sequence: TGTGCCAGCAGTTTCCTTGACAGGGGACGCACCTTC. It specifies CASSFLDRGRTF.

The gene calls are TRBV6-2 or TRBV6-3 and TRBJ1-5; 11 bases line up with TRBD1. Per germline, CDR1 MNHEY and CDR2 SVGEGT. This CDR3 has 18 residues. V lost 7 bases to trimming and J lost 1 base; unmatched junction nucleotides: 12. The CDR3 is CASTPRTGGFGSNQPQHF. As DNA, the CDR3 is TGTGCCAGCACCCCGCGGACAGGGGGCTTTGGGAGCAATCAGCCCCAGCATTTT.

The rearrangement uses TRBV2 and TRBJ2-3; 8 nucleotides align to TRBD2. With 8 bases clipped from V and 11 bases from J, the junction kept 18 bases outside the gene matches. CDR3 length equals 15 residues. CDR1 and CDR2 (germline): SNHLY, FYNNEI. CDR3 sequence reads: CASRLAGLPTGGQYF. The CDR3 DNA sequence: TGTGCCAGCCGATTAGCGGGACTCCCTACCGGTGGGCAGTATTTT.

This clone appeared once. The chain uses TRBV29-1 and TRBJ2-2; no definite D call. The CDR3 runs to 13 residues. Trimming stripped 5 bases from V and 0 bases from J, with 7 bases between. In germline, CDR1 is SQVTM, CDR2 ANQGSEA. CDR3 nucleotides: TGCAGCGTTAGCCAGGCGAACACCGGGGAGCTGTTTTTT. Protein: CSVSQANTGELFF.

The CDR3 is CATSAGLAGALTGELFF. CDR3 nucleotide sequence: TGTGCCACCAGTGCGGGACTAGCGGGAGCCCTAACCGGGGAGCTGTTTTTT. The chain couples TRBV24-1 to TRBJ2-2; 14 bases match TRBD2. CDR1 and CDR2 (germline): KGHDR, SFDVKD. This CDR3 is 17 amino acids long. V lost 5 bases to trimming and J lost 5 bases; unmatched junction nucleotides: 6.

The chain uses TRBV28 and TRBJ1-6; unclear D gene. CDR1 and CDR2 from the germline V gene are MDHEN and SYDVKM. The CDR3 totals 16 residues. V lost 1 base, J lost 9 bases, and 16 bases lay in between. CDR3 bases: TGTGCCAGCAGTTTATCAGCTCCACGTGGAGGTTCACCCCTCCACTTT. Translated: CASSLSAPRGGSPLHF.

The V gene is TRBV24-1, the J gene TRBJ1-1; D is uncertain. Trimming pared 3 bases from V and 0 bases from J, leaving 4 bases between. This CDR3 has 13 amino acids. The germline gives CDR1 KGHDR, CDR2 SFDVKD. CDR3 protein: CATSDQMNTEAFF. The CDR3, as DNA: TGTGCCACCAGTGATCAGATGAACACTGAAGCTTTCTTT.

The CDR3 protein is CASSEPDRVNYGYTF. CDR3 coding DNA: TGTGCCAGCAGTGAACCGGACAGGGTGAACTATGGCTACACCTTC. The V gene is TRBV2, the J gene TRBJ1-2; the match to TRBD1 covers 8 bases. CDR1 and CDR2 from the germline V gene are SNHLY and FYNNEI. There are 15 residues in the CDR3. Trimming at V came to 2 bases and at J to 2 bases, leaving 4 bases not matched to a gene. Variable domain in full (rest from reference TRBV2 and TRBJ1-2): EPEVTQTPSHQVTQMGQEVILRCVPISNHLYFYWYRQILGQKVEFLVSFYNNEISEKSEIFDDQFSVERPDGSNFTLKIRSTKLEDSAMYFCASSEPDRVNYGYTFGSGTRLTVV.

CDR3 amino acids: CASSQGQGAVETQYF. The CDR3, as DNA: TGCGCCAGCAGCCAAGGACAGGGGGCAGTGGAGACCCAGTACTTC. V is TRBV4-3 and J is TRBJ2-5; 10 bases agree with TRBD1. V lost 1 base and J lost 5; bases outside the gene matches: 4. The CDR3 runs 15 residues. In germline, CDR1 is LGHNA, CDR2 YSLEER.

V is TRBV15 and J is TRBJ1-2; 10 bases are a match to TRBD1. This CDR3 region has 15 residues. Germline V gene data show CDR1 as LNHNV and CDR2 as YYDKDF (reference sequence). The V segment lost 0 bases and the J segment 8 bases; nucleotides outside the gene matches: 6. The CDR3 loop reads CATSRDRGTGEGYTF. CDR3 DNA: TGTGCCACCAGCAGAGATCGAGGGACAGGGGAGGGCTACACCTTC.

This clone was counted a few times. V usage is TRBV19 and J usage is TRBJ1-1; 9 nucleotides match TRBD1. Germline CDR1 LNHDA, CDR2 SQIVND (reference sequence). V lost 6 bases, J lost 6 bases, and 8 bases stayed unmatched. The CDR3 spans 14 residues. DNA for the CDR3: TGTGCCAGTAGGATCACCCGGGACAGGGCTGAAGCTTTCTTT. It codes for CASRITRDRAEAFF.

DNA for the CDR3: TGCAGTGCTAGTAGCGGGAGTTTAAATACGCAGTATTTT. It is translated as CSASSGSLNTQYF. This chain links TRBV20-1 with TRBJ2-3; 9 bases line up with TRBD2. With V trimmed by 3 bases and J by 7 bases, 5 bases remained unmatched. Germline CDR1 reads DFQATT; CDR2 reads SNEGSKA (reference sequence). This CDR3 comprises 13 residues.

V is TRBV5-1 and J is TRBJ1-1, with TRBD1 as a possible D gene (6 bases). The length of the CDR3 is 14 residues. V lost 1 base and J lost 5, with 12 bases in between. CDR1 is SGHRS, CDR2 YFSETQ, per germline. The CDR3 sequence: CASSLQGIGTEAFF. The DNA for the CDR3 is TGCGCCAGCAGCTTGCAGGGGATAGGAACTGAAGCTTTCTTT.

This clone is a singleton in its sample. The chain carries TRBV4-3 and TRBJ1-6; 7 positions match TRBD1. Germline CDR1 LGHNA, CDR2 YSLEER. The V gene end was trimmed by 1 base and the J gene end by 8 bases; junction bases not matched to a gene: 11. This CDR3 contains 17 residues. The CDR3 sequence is CASSQALTGTLYSPLHF. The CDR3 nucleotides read TGCGCCAGCAGCCAAGCCCTGACAGGGACTCTCTATTCACCCCTCCACTTT.

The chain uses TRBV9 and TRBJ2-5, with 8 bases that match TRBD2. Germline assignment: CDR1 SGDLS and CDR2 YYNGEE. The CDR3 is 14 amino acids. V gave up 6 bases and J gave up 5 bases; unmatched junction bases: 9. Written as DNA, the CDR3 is TGTGCCAGCACCTCCGGGGGGGATGGGGAGACCCAGTACTTC. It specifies CASTSGGDGETQYF.

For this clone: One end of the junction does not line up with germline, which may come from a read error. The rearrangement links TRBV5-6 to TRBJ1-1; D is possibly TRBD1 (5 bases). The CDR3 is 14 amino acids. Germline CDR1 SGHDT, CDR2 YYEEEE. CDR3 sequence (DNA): TGTGCCAGCAGCTTGGAACGGGGGAACGCTGAAGCTTTCTTT. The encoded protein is CASSLERGNAEAFF.

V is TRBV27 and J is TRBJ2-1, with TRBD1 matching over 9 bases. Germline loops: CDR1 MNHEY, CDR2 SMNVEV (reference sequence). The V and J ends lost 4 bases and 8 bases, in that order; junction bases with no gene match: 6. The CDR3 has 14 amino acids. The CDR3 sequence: CASSYRGTGYEQFF. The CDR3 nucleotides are TGTGCCAGCAGTTACAGGGGGACAGGGTATGAGCAGTTCTTC.